This TCR beta chain stems from a study of T cell responses to AZD1222 COVID-19 vaccine. Some second doses came at about 4 weeks and others at about 12 weeks; these were pooled. The repertoire was sequenced with immunoSEQ multiplex PCR; TCRdb's copy has only in-frame clones and lacks some. The sample includes 100,000 or so clones, 80% to 90% seen only once; the top ten take 44%. The CDR3 spans 12 residues. Per the germline V gene, CDR1 is ENHRY and CDR2 is SYGVKD. Study conclusions and caveats: The sample set comprised mostly white British donors with more females, and clonal diversity was possibly underestimated. The study reported that nearly half of spike-specific TCRs target unmutated variant regions. No day 14 peak samples; only post-peak repertoires were characterized.

Remarks on this clone: Its antigen is as yet unknown. Compared with germline, one end of the junction differs, possibly owing to a read error.

This chain links TRBV10-3 with TRBJ2-7; 8 bases align to TRBD1. The sequence derives from an adult who received the AZD1222 COVID-19 vaccine. Sequenced here: peripheral blood, sampled 28 days after the second AZD1222 dose. CDR3 DNA: TGTGCCATCGGTGACAGGGGTTACGAGCAGTACTTC. It encodes CAIGDRGYEQYF.